These 13 T cell receptor beta chains were sequenced from one sample in a study of blood T cell repertoires in COVID-19. Measured with immunoSEQ multiplex PCR; TCRdb has only the in-frame clones, and not every one. The data show fewer than 200,000 clones, 75% to 90% seen once. Source material: peripheral blood. These receptors all come from a woman aged 60-70 years with acute or convalescent COVID-19.

The chain joins TRBV11-2 to TRBJ1-5; D is unresolved. The CDR3 sequence is 14 residues long. CDR1 SGHAT and CDR2 FQNNGV come from the germline V gene. V gave up 3 bases and J gave up 3 bases, with 9 bases separating them. The chain's CDR3 is CASSLFGDNQPQHF. CDR3 nucleotide sequence: TGTGCCAGCAGCTTGTTCGGGGACAATCAGCCCCAGCATTTT.

The V call is TRBV28, the J call TRBJ1-6, with D unclear. The CDR3 loop spans 15 amino acids. With 5 bases removed from V and 3 bases from J, the gap between germline ends came to 11 bases. From germline, CDR1 is MDHEN and CDR2 SYDVKM. CDR3 residues: CASSPSVRYNSPLHF. As DNA, the CDR3 is TGTGCCAGCAGTCCCTCAGTCCGCTATAATTCACCCCTCCACTTT.

The chain recombines TRBV27 with TRBJ2-7; 9 positions agree with TRBD2. The CDR3 is 17 amino acids. Trimming took 2 bases from V and 2 from J; bases not matched to a gene: 10. CDR1 is MNHEY and CDR2 is SMNVEV in the germline V gene (reference sequence). CDR3 in amino acids: CASSLKASGTVTYEQYF. The CDR3, as DNA: TGTGCCAGCAGTTTAAAGGCTAGCGGGACGGTAACCTACGAGCAGTACTTC.

The CDR3 region is CASSPPSGSRNEQFF. DNA of the CDR3: TGTGCCAGCTCACCGCCTAGCGGGAGCAGGAATGAGCAGTTCTTC. V and J are TRBV18 and TRBJ2-1, with 10 bases matching TRBD2. CDR1 KGHSH and CDR2 LQKENI come from the germline V gene. The CDR3 loop spans 15 amino acids. J gave up 7 bases and V 3 bases, and 6 bases lay outside the gene matches.

This chain uses TRBV30 with TRBJ2-7; D unresolved. Trimming cost V 1 base and J 1 base, with 8 bases left between them. The V gene's germline CDR1 is GTSNPN and CDR2 SVGIG (reference sequence). The CDR3 length is 13 residues. This CDR3 is CAWSGQESYEQYF. The CDR3 DNA reads as TGTGCCTGGAGTGGCCAGGAATCCTACGAGCAGTACTTC.

The count of this clone is one. This chain connects TRBV28 to TRBJ1-1, with 7 positions matching TRBD1. Germline CDR1 reads MDHEN; CDR2 reads SYDVKM. V dropped 4 bases and J dropped 3; count of bases not matched to a gene: 11. This CDR3 has 16 residues. CDR3 sequence reads: CASSSLRWRGHTEAFF. The DNA for the CDR3 is TGTGCCAGCAGTTCATTAAGGTGGAGGGGGCACACTGAAGCTTTCTTT.

A single count supports this clone. In DNA, the CDR3 is TGTGCCAGCAGCCGGGAGGCGAACACCGGGGAGCTGTTTTTT. Its translation is CASSREANTGELFF. The V and J genes are TRBV5-4 and TRBJ2-2; 7 bases agree with TRBD2. Germline CDR1 and CDR2: SGHNT and YYREEE (reference sequence). This CDR3 spans 14 amino acids. V trimming: 4 bases; J trimming: 0 bases; junction bases outside the gene matches: 0.

The V call is TRBV6-5, the J call TRBJ1-5; perhaps TRBD1 as D (5 bases). Germline values: CDR1 MNHEY, CDR2 SVGAGI. The V and J ends lost 8 bases and 3 bases respectively, with 11 bases between them. The CDR3 length is 13 residues. The CDR3, as DNA: TGTGCCAGCGGGCAGGGCCACAATCAGCCCCAGCATTTT. It specifies CASGQGHNQPQHF.

V and J are TRBV27 and TRBJ2-1, with 9 bases lining up with TRBD2. With 6 bases clipped from V and 9 bases from J, the junction kept 9 bases outside the gene matches. CDR1 MNHEY and CDR2 SMNVEV come from the germline V gene (reference sequence). CDR3 length: 14 residues. In nucleotides, the CDR3 is TGTGCCAGCAGCCCTCGAGGCGGGGGGGGTGAGCAGTTCTTC. This sequence encodes CASSPRGGGGEQFF.

This clone has a handful of counts. V and J are TRBV7-2 and TRBJ1-2; D is undetermined. This CDR3 spans 14 amino acids. Trimming pared 1 base from V and 3 bases from J, leaving 9 bases between. Germline V gene sequence: CDR1 SGHTA, CDR2 FQGNSA. CDR3 bases: TGTGCCAGCAGCTTAGGCGGGCCCCACTATGGCTACACCTTC. Residues: CASSLGGPHYGYTF.

The chain uses TRBV6-5 and TRBJ2-1, with 14 bases that match TRBD2. The V gene end was trimmed by 2 bases and the J gene end by 9 bases; junction bases not matched to a gene: 3. CDR1 is MNHEY and CDR2 is SVGAGI in the germline V gene. The CDR3 covers 15 residues. For the CDR3, the DNA is TGTGCCAGCAGTTACGGACTAGCGGGAGGAGGTGAGCAGTTCTTC. It is translated as CASSYGLAGGGEQFF.

The V and J genes are TRBV24-1 and TRBJ1-2, with 7 bases aligning to TRBD1. Germline CDR1 KGHDR, CDR2 SFDVKD. Trimming took 3 bases from V and 4 from J; bases not matched to a gene: 4. The CDR3 has 14 residues. CDR3 bases: TGTGCCACCAGTGATGACAGGGCAGGCTATGGCTACACCTTC. It encodes CATSDDRAGYGYTF.

The DNA of the CDR3 is TGTGCCACAGGGGGCAACTACGAGCAGTACTTC. Translation gives CATGGNYEQYF. This chain uses TRBV28 with TRBJ2-7; 8 positions agree with TRBD1. The CDR3 is 11 amino acids. Trimming removed 10 bases from V and 3 bases from J; junction bases left unmatched: 2. The germline gives CDR1 MDHEN, CDR2 SYDVKM.